This T cell receptor beta chain emerged from a study of T cell responses to AZD1222 COVID-19 vaccine. At the level of the study: Both about-4-week and about-12-week second-dose recipients were combined.

Assay: immunoSEQ multiplex PCR; the TCRdb copy retains only in-frame clones and omits some. The sample lists 140,000 to 150,000 clones; about 91% were seen once. This clone was seen more than once but under ten times. Germline V CDR1 and CDR2: SGHTA, FQGNSA. The V end was cut by 1 base, the J end by 4 bases, with 8 bases between. The CDR3 runs 13 residues. The sequence came from an adult in good health. V gene TRBV7-2 combines with J gene TRBJ2-7, with a possible D match to TRBD2 (5 bases). The input for sequencing was peripheral blood, taken on day 0 of AZD1222 vaccination. The CDR3 protein is CASSLEGGYEQYF. The CDR3, as DNA: TGTGCCAGCAGCTTAGAAGGCGGGTACGAGCAGTACTTC.